This T cell receptor (beta chain) emerged from a study of T-cell memory formation after mild COVID-19. TCRdb fed the 5' RACE reads into MiXCR, producing one record per CDR3 protein. Among approximately 290,000 distinct CDR3 sequences listed, approximately 19% were seen once. On this clonotype: The antigen is unknown.

Per the germline V gene, CDR1 is DFQATT and CDR2 is SNEGSKA (reference sequence). This CDR3 contains 15 residues. The V gene end was trimmed by 6 bases and the J gene end by 4 bases; junction bases not matched to a gene: 11. General study findings and limits: CM and EM subsets held most contracting CD4+ clones; EMRA held CD8+ ones.

The sequence was obtained from a young man who had mild COVID-19 (a few samples of this study predate the infection). Cell type and time point are not known. The chain joins TRBV20-1 to TRBJ1-5; 8 bases map to TRBD1. The sequencing sample was made of PBMCs or a T cell subset sorted from them (not recorded which). The CDR3 DNA is TGCAGTGCGAAGAATGGCGGGACAGGAAATCAGCCCCAGCATTTT. It translates to CSAKNGGTGNQPQHF.